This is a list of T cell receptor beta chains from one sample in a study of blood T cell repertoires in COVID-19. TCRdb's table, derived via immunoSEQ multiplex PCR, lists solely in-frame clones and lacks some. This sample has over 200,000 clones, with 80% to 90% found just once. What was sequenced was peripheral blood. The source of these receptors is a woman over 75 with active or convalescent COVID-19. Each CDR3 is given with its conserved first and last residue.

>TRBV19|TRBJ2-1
CATQHGTAGYNEQFF
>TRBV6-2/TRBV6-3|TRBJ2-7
CASSYFPSAGYEQYF
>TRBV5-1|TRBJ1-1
CASSQGDTEAFF
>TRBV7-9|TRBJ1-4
CASSLGTREKLFF
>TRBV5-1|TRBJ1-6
CASSPGTGASPLHF
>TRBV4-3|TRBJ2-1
CASSQEVGRSSYNEQFF
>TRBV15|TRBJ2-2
CATSPRARLNTGELFF
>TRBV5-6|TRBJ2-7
CASSLGTATTYEQYF
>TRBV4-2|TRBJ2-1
CASSQAGSGINEQFF
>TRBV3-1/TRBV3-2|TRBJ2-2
CASSQVSPSENTGELFF
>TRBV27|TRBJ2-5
CASSTNDRGQETQYF
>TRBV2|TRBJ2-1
CASSRTSRYNEQFF
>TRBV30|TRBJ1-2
CAWSPIGGRGSYTF
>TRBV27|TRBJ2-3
CASGGGTDTQYF
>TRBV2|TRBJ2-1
CASLRQGDYNEQFF
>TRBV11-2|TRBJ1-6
CASTSDRGDSPLHF
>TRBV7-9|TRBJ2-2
CASSRPSGSRSGELFF
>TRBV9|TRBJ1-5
CAPTPGGDSNQPQHF